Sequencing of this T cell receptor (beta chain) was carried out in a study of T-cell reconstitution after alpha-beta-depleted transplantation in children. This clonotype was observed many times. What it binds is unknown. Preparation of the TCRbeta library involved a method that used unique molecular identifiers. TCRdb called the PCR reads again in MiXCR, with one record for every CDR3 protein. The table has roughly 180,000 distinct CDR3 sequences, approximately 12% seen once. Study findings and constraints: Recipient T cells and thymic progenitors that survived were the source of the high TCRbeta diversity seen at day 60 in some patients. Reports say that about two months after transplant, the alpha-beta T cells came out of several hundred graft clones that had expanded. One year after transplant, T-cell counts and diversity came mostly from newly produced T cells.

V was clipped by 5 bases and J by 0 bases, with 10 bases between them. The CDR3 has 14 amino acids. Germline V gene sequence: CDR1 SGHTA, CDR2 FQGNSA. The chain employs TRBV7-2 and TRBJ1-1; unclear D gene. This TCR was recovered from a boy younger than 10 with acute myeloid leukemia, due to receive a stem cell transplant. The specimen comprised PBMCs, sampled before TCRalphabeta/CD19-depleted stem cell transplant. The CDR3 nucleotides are TGTGCCAGCAGCCTGAGCCCTTTGAACACTGAAGCTTTCTTT. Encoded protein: CASSLSPLNTEAFF. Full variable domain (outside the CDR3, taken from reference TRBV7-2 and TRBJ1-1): GAGVSQSPSNKVTEKGKDVELRCDPISGHTALYWYRQSLGQGLEFLIYFQGNSAPDKSGLPSDRFSAERTGGSVSTLTIQRTQQEDSAVYLCASSLSPLNTEAFFGQGTRLTVV.